This is a list of T cell receptor beta chains from one sample in a study of T cells in Graves' hyperthyroidism and ophthalmopathy. A single record per CDR3 protein comes from TCRdb applying MiXCR to the multiplex PCR reads. Of 450,000 to 600,000 distinct CDR3 sequences in the sample, 11% to 15% were seen once. The specimen was blood. The source is a woman in her 40s with Graves' hyperthyroidism. Both conserved end residues are part of each CDR3.

>TRBV20-1|TRBJ1-1
CSARAAFF
>TRBV5-1|TRBJ2-3
CASSLGGGRGADTQYF
>TRBV6-1|TRBJ2-7
CASSERDRSSGRALEQYF
>TRBV4-1|TRBJ2-2
CASSHREKPGELFF
>TRBV6-4|TRBJ2-1
CASSGRAWASYNEQFF
>TRBV14|TRBJ2-1
CASSQASGRGNEQFF
>TRBV28|TRBJ1-2
CASSFGPYGYTF
>TRBV10-3|TRBJ2-5
CATGQGRETQYF
>TRBV6-1|TRBJ1-1
CASRSTGTGGVTEAFF
>TRBV6-1|TRBJ1-4
CASSERGGYNEKLFF
>TRBV6-1|TRBJ2-7
CASSDLPITYGSDYEQYF
>TRBV11-2|TRBJ1-4
CASSLKGGEKLFF
>TRBV29-1|TRBJ2-1
CSVEDWGNADRSLYNEQFF
>TRBV28|TRBJ2-1
CASRGVAAYNEQFF
>TRBV13|TRBJ1-1
CASSFRDRDGTEAFF
>TRBV2|TRBJ1-1
CASSEDGWGTEAFF
>TRBV28|TRBJ1-6
CASNSQGSNSPLHF
>TRBV2|TRBJ2-5
CASRWGEETQYF
>TRBV5-1|TRBJ2-7
CASSRDSIVYEQYF
>TRBV5-6|TRBJ1-2
CASSLGRLNYGYTF
>TRBV5-1|TRBJ2-1
CASSPDPTGGSYNEQFF
>TRBV28|TRBJ2-2
CASSPTGGYTGELFF
>TRBV12-3/TRBV12-4|TRBJ1-1
CASSYRDRPLEAFF
>TRBV9|TRBJ1-2
CASSGNPLGDDYGYTF
>TRBV5-1|TRBJ2-7
CASSLAVAYELYF
>TRBV20-1|TRBJ1-4
CSARDRAGANEKLFF
>TRBV12-3/TRBV12-4|TRBJ1-2
CASSLGTGPTRGYTF
>TRBV6-4|TRBJ1-2
CASSYSHGDYGYTF
>TRBV9|TRBJ1-3
CASSVNQGAPTIYF
>TRBV7-9|TRBJ2-1
CASSRMRPEQFF
>TRBV24-1|TRBJ2-1
CATSDSPGTSDNEQFF
>TRBV29-1|TRBJ2-1
CSAAPGHDYNEQFF
>TRBV28|TRBJ2-1
CASSDTPGNEQFF
>TRBV3-1|TRBJ2-5
CASSRLETQYF
>TRBV6-1|TRBJ2-1
CASRGAGGGYNEQFF
>TRBV2|TRBJ2-1
CASSPPGREGLNEQFF
>TRBV7-2|TRBJ2-2
CASSVQGYTGELFF
>TRBV14|TRBJ2-7
CASSRDRDSYEQYF
>TRBV7-8|TRBJ2-3
CASSLSVVADTQYF
>TRBV19|TRBJ1-5
CASNDSGGGNQPQHF
>TRBV18|TRBJ2-1
CASSPSLAGGDNEQFF
>TRBV6-1|TRBJ2-7
CASTRQGSREQYF
>TRBV20-1|TRBJ2-2
CSARALNTGELFF
>TRBV7-2|TRBJ1-5
CASSLMAQPQHF
>TRBV10-1|TRBJ2-3
CASSVGHGTSGTSTDTQYF
>TRBV6-1|TRBJ1-3
CASIPQGIGNTIYF
>TRBV28|TRBJ2-3
CASSKNTGRTSTDTQYF
>TRBV20-1|TRBJ1-1
CSASGPTGVTEAFF
>TRBV27|TRBJ1-1
CASSPGTGTNTEAFF
>TRBV27|TRBJ2-1
CASRWGLEQFF